The 29 T cell receptor beta chains presented below share a single source sample, sequenced in a study of blood T cell repertoires in COVID-19. TCRdb keeps only in-frame clones here, not all; method: immunoSEQ multiplex PCR. The data show approximately 330,000 clones, about nine tenths seen once. The sample comprised peripheral blood. The origin of the receptors is a man aged 25-40 years with COVID-19, enrolled during active disease.

The chain employs TRBV6-2 or TRBV6-3 and TRBJ2-3; 9 nucleotides agree with TRBD2. The CDR3 consists of 14 residues. V lost 5 bases, J lost 4 bases, and 4 bases stayed unmatched. Looked up from germline, CDR1 is MNHEY and CDR2 is SVGEGT. DNA for the CDR3: TGTGCCAGCAGTCCGGGACTAGCAGCAGATACGCAGTATTTT. It specifies CASSPGLAADTQYF.

The V gene is TRBV24-1, the J gene TRBJ2-1; tentatively, D is TRBD2 (5 bases). V lost 5 bases and J lost 6, with 16 bases in between. This CDR3 has 15 residues. Germline V gene lookup returns CDR1 KGHDR and CDR2 SFDVKD. The chain's CDR3 is CATSVGQAGINEQFF. CDR3 sequence (DNA): TGTGCCACCAGTGTAGGTCAGGCGGGTATCAATGAGCAGTTCTTC.

This chain uses TRBV19 with TRBJ1-2, with 8 bases that match TRBD1. Germline CDR1 reads LNHDA; CDR2 reads SQIVND (reference sequence). The CDR3 loop spans 14 amino acids. V lost 3 bases and J lost 4; bases outside the gene matches: 4. The CDR3 is CASSIRGRGYGYTF. The CDR3 bases are TGTGCCAGTAGTATCAGGGGGCGCGGCTATGGCTACACCTTC. The complete variable domain, with remaining parts taken from reference TRBV19 and TRBJ1-2, reads DGGITQSPKYLFRKEGQNVTLSCEQNLNHDAMYWYRQDPGQGLRLIYYSQIVNDFQKGDIAEGYSVSREKKESFPLTVTSAQKNPTAFYLCASSIRGRGYGYTFGSGTRLTVV.

The rearrangement links TRBV6-5 to TRBJ1-1; no firm D call. Germline lookup yields CDR1 MNHEY and CDR2 SVGAGI. Trimming took off 6 bases at V and 5 bases at J, with 13 bases between the two ends. This CDR3 has 13 amino acids. The CDR3 DNA reads as TGTGCCAGCAGCCCCCCCGGGGAAACTGAAGCTTTCTTT. This translates into CASSPPGETEAFF.

This chain links TRBV7-3 with TRBJ1-2; D may be TRBD1 (5 bases). V gave up 1 base and J gave up 8 bases, with 11 bases separating them. The CDR3 length is 13 residues. Germline-derived CDR1 and CDR2 are SGHTA and FQGTGA. CDR3 region: CASSLRVREGYTF. DNA of the CDR3: TGTGCCAGCAGCTTAAGGGTCAGGGAAGGCTACACCTTC.

V usage is TRBV5-1 and J usage is TRBJ2-1; weak D call: TRBD2 (6 bases). Germline CDR1 and CDR2: SGHRS and YFSETQ. This CDR3 is 16 amino acids long. The V and J ends lost 0 bases and 4 bases respectively, with 14 bases between them. CDR3 region: CASSLGLAAIYNEQFF. CDR3 bases: TGCGCCAGCAGCTTGGGGTTAGCGGCGATTTACAATGAGCAGTTCTTC.

The genes are TRBV4-1 and TRBJ2-7; 11 positions match TRBD2. Looked up from germline, CDR1 is MGHRA and CDR2 is YSYEKL. This CDR3 has 17 amino acids. Unmatched junction bases numbered 13, after V lost 3 bases and J lost 6 bases. The CDR3 loop is CASSQDPIAGGPGEQYF. The CDR3, as DNA: TGCGCCAGCAGCCAGGACCCTATAGCGGGAGGGCCGGGCGAGCAGTACTTC.

This chain uses TRBV4-2 with TRBJ2-7, with 10 bases identical to TRBD2. CDR3 length: 18 amino acids. With V trimmed by 0 bases and J by 0 bases, 8 bases remained unmatched. Germline V lookup: CDR1 LGHNA, CDR2 YNFKEQ. The CDR3 spells CASSQESSGRGSSYEQYF. The CDR3 DNA follows: TGTGCCAGCAGCCAAGAGTCTAGCGGGAGAGGAAGCTCCTACGAGCAGTACTTC.

This clone occurred a few times. This chain uses TRBV7-3 with TRBJ2-2; D ambiguous. Germline V CDR1 and CDR2: SGHTA, FQGTGA. This CDR3 is 13 amino acids long. The V end was cut by 5 bases, the J end by 7 bases, with 11 bases between. The CDR3: CASSPLSVGELFF. Written as DNA, the CDR3 is TGTGCCAGCAGCCCGTTGAGTGTCGGGGAGCTGTTTTTT.

J is TRBJ1-6 and V is TRBV11-3; no clear D. The V gene's germline CDR1 is SGHNT and CDR2 YENEEA. The germline V and J ends were trimmed by 2 bases and 9 bases, with 8 bases remaining between them. The CDR3 covers 13 residues. CDR3 coding DNA: TGTGCCAGCAGCTTAAATCAGCGTTCACCCCTCCACTTT. Residues: CASSLNQRSPLHF.

This clone was counted between two and nine times. The chain combines TRBV5-6 with TRBJ1-6; TRBD1 matches 9 bases. Germline CDR1 reads SGHDT; CDR2 reads YYEEEE. The junction had 18 bases not matched to a gene; V was cut back by 0 bases and J by 14 bases. This CDR3 is 18 amino acids long. As DNA, the CDR3 is TGTGCCAGCAGCTTGGAGGTCTCGGACAGGGGTTCTGAGAAGGCCCTCCACTTT. Amino acid sequence: CASSLEVSDRGSEKALHF.

This clone was observed a single time. V is TRBV4-3 and J is TRBJ1-6; 7 nucleotides agree with TRBD1. The CDR3 covers 15 residues. Per germline, CDR1 LGHNA and CDR2 YSLEER. V gave up 5 bases and J gave up 10 bases; unmatched junction bases: 11. CDR3 protein: CASSYDRDRSSPLHF. The CDR3 DNA is TGCGCCAGCAGCTACGACAGGGACCGAAGCTCACCCCTCCACTTT.

This clone has only one observation. The V gene is TRBV11-2, the J gene TRBJ1-6, with D possibly matching TRBD1 (6 bases). V was pared by 1 base and J by 5 bases, with 9 bases between. The CDR3 is 15 amino acids. Germline assignment: CDR1 SGHAT and CDR2 FQNNGV. CDR3 loop: CASSLVAGDNSPLHF. CDR3 nucleotide sequence: TGTGCCAGCAGCTTAGTGGCAGGGGATAATTCACCCCTCCACTTT.

The chain has TRBV25-1 and TRBJ1-3, with TRBD1 identical over 8 bases. The germline V gene encodes CDR1 MGHDK and CDR2 SYGVNS. The CDR3 runs to 14 residues. After removal of 6 bases from V and 2 bases from J, the junction contained 3 bases not matched to a gene. CDR3 bases: TGTGCCAGCAGCGAGACAGGGGCTGGAAACACCATATATTTT. It translates to CASSETGAGNTIYF. The full variable domain, with the rest looked up from reference TRBV25-1 and TRBJ1-3, is EADIYQTPRYLVIGTGKKITLECSQTMGHDKMYWYQQDPGMELHLIHYSYGVNSTEKGDLSSESTVSRIRTEHFPLTLESARPSHTSQYLCASSETGAGNTIYFGEGSWLTVV.

V gene TRBV9 combines with J gene TRBJ2-1; 14 nucleotides match TRBD2. The CDR3 runs to 17 residues. Germline V gene data show CDR1 as SGDLS and CDR2 as YYNGEE. V lost 0 bases and J lost 7; bases outside the gene matches: 6. DNA of the CDR3: TGTGCCAGCAGCGTAGCAGTGGGGACTAGCGGGAGAAATGAGCAGTTCTTC. Its protein is CASSVAVGTSGRNEQFF.

V gene TRBV28 combines with J gene TRBJ1-5, with D perhaps matching TRBD1 (5 bases). The germline V gene encodes CDR1 MDHEN and CDR2 SYDVKM. V was pared by 6 bases and J by 1 base, with 19 bases between. This CDR3 has 17 residues. Written as DNA, the CDR3 is TGTGCCAGCAGCCGTCTGTCGGGCGGGACGAGCAATCAGCCCCAGCATTTT. This sequence encodes CASSRLSGGTSNQPQHF. The full variable domain, in which reference TRBV28 and TRBJ1-5 provide the parts outside the CDR3, is DVKVTQSSRYLVKRTGEKVFLECVQDMDHENMFWYRQDPGLGLRLIYFSYDVKMKEKGDIPEGYSVSREKKERFSLILESASTNQTSMYLCASSRLSGGTSNQPQHFGDGTRLSIL.

The chain is built from TRBV18 and TRBJ2-5, with 8 bases matching TRBD1. CDR1 is KGHSH and CDR2 is LQKENI in the germline V gene. CDR3 length: 15 residues. V shed 1 base and J 5 bases; nucleotides not matched to a gene: 6. The CDR3 sequence: CASSPLNTGGETQYF. CDR3 nucleotide sequence: TGTGCCAGCTCACCACTCAACACAGGGGGGGAGACCCAGTACTTC.

V is TRBV9 and J is TRBJ2-5; 8 nucleotides line up with TRBD1. Germline V gene data show CDR1 as SGDLS and CDR2 as YYNGEE. V shed 5 bases and J 2 bases; nucleotides not matched to a gene: 2. The CDR3 extends over 13 amino acids. CDR3 DNA sequence: TGTGCCAGCAGGGGGACAGGACAAGAGACCCAGTACTTC. Protein: CASRGTGQETQYF.

This chain links TRBV6-2 or TRBV6-3 with TRBJ2-7; possible D gene TRBD2, 6 bases. Germline CDR1 is MNHEY and CDR2 is SVGEGT. This CDR3 contains 16 residues. Trimming stripped 4 bases from V and 0 bases from J, with 16 bases between. The CDR3 DNA is TGTGCCAGCAGTTCACCCCTGGGGGAGGCCTCCTACGAGCAGTACTTC. Its protein is CASSSPLGEASYEQYF.

V and J are TRBV6-5 and TRBJ2-7, with D tentatively TRBD1 (6 bases). Deletions cut 2 bases from V and 5 bases from J, with 19 bases between. Germline loops: CDR1 MNHEY, CDR2 SVGAGI. CDR3 size: 16 residues. Here the CDR3 reads CASSYRGHQGSDEQYF. The CDR3 region has the DNA TGTGCCAGCAGTTACCGAGGCCACCAGGGGTCGGACGAGCAGTACTTC.

The chain carries TRBV7-3 and TRBJ2-5, with a possible D match to TRBD2 (7 bases). CDR1 is SGHTA, CDR2 FQGTGA, per germline. CDR3 length equals 16 residues. Between the trimmed V and J ends, which lost 4 bases and 5 bases, there was a span of 20 bases. DNA of the CDR3: TGTGCCAGCAGCTCCCGAGGAGGGGGGGGCCGTGAGACCCAGTACTTC. The encoded protein is CASSSRGGGGRETQYF.

This chain links TRBV11-3 with TRBJ2-1, with D possibly matching TRBD1 (6 bases). Germline lookup yields CDR1 SGHNT and CDR2 YENEEA. V gave up 2 bases and J gave up 6 bases, with 8 bases separating them. The CDR3 sequence is 13 residues long. In nucleotides, the CDR3 is TGTGCCAGCAGCTTACGCAGGGGCAATGAGCAGTTCTTC. It encodes CASSLRRGNEQFF.

The chain links TRBV4-2 to TRBJ1-3; D not certain. Looked up from germline, CDR1 is LGHNA and CDR2 is YNFKEQ. V lost 1 base to trimming and J lost 0 bases, with 10 bases between them. The CDR3 runs to 16 residues. CDR3 DNA: TGTGCCAGCAGCCAAGGAGAGGTGTACTCTGGAAACACCATATATTTT. Protein product: CASSQGEVYSGNTIYF.

The J gene is TRBJ1-1, the V gene TRBV5-6; D gene uncertain. The CDR3 contains 15 residues. From germline, CDR1 is SGHDT and CDR2 YYEEEE. Trimming took 1 base from V and 0 from J, leaving 10 bases between them. CDR3 protein: CASSLTAQVNTEAFF. CDR3 DNA: TGTGCCAGCAGCTTGACAGCCCAGGTGAACACTGAAGCTTTCTTT.

This clone was detected only a few times. The sample contains more than one DNA sequence encoding this CDR3. The chain links TRBV4-2 to TRBJ2-1; 12 bases agree with TRBD2. V shed 0 bases and J 3 bases; nucleotides not matched to a gene: 0. Germline-derived CDR1 and CDR2 are LGHNA and YNFKEQ. The CDR3 has 16 residues. The CDR3 bases are TGTGCCAGCAGCCAAGAGACTAGCGGGAGCTACAATGAGCAGTTCTTC. Amino acids: CASSQETSGSYNEQFF.

The CDR3 DNA reads TGTGCCAGCAGTTTCCACTACATGGTCTATGGCTACACCTTC. Amino acids: CASSFHYMVYGYTF. The V call is TRBV6-1, the J call TRBJ1-2; D is undetermined. The CDR3 spans 14 residues. CDR1 is MNHNS and CDR2 is SASEGT in the germline V gene. Trimming cost V 5 bases and J 4 bases, with 14 bases left between them.

The CDR3 sequence: CASSLGQAFYEQYF. As DNA, the CDR3 is TGTGCCAGCAGCCTGGGACAGGCTTTCTACGAGCAGTACTTC. The chain joins TRBV5-6 to TRBJ2-7, with 8 nucleotides matching TRBD1. The germline gives CDR1 SGHDT, CDR2 YYEEEE. Losses at the gene ends were 4 bases for V and 3 bases for J; bases not matched to a gene: 6. This CDR3 has 14 residues. The whole variable domain, remainder taken from reference TRBV5-6 and TRBJ2-7, is DAGVTQSPTHLIKTRGQQVTLRCSPKSGHDTVSWYQQALGQGPQFIFQYYEEEERQRGNFPDRFSGHQFPNYSSELNVNALLLGDSALYLCASSLGQAFYEQYFGPGTRLTVT.

The chain has TRBV18 and TRBJ2-7, with a weak D call TRBD1 (6 bases). Per germline, CDR1 KGHSH and CDR2 LQKENI. The CDR3 has 16 residues. Trimming cost V 0 bases and J 0 bases, with 12 bases left between them. The CDR3 DNA reads TGTGCCAGCTCACCACCCTCAGGGGCCAGCTCCTACGAGCAGTACTTC. Its translation: CASSPPSGASSYEQYF.

The J gene is TRBJ2-3, the V gene TRBV7-3; D is unclear. CDR3 size: 12 residues. Trimming took 4 bases from V and 4 from J, leaving 6 bases between them. Germline lookup yields CDR1 SGHTA and CDR2 FQGTGA. DNA of the CDR3: TGTGCCAGCAGCTCCCGGGCAGATACGCAGTATTTT. Translating it yields CASSSRADTQYF.